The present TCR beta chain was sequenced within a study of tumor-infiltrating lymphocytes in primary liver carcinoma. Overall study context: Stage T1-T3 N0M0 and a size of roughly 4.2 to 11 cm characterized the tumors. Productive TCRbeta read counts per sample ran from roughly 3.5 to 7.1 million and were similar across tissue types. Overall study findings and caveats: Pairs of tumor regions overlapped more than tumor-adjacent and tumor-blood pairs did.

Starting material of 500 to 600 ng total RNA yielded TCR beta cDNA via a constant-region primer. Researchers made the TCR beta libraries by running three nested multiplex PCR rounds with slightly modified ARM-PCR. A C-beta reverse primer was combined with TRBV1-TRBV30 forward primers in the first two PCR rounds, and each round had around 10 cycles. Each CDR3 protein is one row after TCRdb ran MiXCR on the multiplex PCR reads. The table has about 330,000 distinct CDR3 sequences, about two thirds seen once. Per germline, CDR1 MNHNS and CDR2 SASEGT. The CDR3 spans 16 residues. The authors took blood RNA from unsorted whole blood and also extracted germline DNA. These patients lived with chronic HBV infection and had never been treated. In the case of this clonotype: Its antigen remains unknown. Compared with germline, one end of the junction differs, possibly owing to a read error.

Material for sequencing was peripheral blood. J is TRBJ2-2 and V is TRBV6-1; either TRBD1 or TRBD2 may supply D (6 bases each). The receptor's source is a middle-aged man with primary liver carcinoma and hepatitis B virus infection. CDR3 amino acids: CARSEGGYSNTGELFF. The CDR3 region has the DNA TGTGCCAGAAGTGAAGGGGGGTACTCGAACACCGGGGAGCTGTTTTTT.